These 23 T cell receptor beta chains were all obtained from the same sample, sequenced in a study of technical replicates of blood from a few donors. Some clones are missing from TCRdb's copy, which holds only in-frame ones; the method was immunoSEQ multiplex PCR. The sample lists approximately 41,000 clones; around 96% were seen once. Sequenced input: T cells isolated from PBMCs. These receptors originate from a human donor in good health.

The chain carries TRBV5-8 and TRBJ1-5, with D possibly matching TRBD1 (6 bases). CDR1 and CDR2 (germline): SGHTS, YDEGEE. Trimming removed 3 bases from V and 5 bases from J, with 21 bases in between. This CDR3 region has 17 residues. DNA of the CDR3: TGTGCCAGCAGCTGGAACCCGGGACATCTTTGGGATCAGCCCCAGCATTTT. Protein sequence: CASSWNPGHLWDQPQHF.

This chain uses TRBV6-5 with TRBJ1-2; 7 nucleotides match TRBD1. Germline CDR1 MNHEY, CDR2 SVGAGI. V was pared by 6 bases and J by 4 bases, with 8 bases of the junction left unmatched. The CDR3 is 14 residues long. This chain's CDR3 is CASSQTTGAYGYTF. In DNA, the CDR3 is TGTGCCAGCAGCCAGACTACAGGGGCCTATGGCTACACCTTC.

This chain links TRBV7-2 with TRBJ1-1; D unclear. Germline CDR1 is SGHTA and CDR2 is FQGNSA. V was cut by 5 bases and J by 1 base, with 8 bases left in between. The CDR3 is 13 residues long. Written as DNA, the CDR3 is TGTGCCAGCAGCCGACACTGGAACACTGAAGCTTTCTTT. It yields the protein CASSRHWNTEAFF.

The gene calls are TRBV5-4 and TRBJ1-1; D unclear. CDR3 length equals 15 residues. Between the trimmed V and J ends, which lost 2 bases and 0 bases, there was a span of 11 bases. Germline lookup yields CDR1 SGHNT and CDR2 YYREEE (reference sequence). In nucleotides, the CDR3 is TGTGCCAGCAGCTTTTCCCGGGATATGAACACTGAAGCTTTCTTT. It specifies CASSFSRDMNTEAFF. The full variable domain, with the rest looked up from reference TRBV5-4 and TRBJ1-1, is ETGVTQSPTHLIKTRGQQVTLRCSSQSGHNTVSWYQQALGQGPQFIFQYYREEENGRGNFPPRFSGLQFPNYSSELNVNALELDDSALYLCASSFSRDMNTEAFFGQGTRLTVV.

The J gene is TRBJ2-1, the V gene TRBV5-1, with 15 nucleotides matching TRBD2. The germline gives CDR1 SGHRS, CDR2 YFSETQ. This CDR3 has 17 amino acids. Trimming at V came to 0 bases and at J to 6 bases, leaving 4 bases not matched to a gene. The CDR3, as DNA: TGCGCCAGCAGCTTGGTAGGGGGACTAGCGGGAGGCAATGAGCAGTTCTTC. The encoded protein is CASSLVGGLAGGNEQFF. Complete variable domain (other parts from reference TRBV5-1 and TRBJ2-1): KAGVTQTPRYLIKTRGQQVTLSCSPISGHRSVSWYQQTPGQGLQFLFEYFSETQRNKGNFPGRFSGRQFSNSRSEMNVSTLELGDSALYLCASSLVGGLAGGNEQFFGPGTRLTVL.

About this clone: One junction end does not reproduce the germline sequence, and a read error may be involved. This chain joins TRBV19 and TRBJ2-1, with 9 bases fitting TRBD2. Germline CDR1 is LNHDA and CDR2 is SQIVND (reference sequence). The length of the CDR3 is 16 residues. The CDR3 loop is CASTIMVAGAYNEQFF. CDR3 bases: TGTGCCAGTACTATAATGGTAGCGGGAGCCTACAATGAGCAGTTCTTC. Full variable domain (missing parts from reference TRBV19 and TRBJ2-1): DGGITQSPKYLFRKEGQNVTLSCEQNLNHDAMYWYRQDPGQGLRLIYYSQIVNDFQKGDIAEGYSVSREKKESFPLTVTSAQKNPTAFYLCASTIMVAGAYNEQFFGPGTRLTVL.

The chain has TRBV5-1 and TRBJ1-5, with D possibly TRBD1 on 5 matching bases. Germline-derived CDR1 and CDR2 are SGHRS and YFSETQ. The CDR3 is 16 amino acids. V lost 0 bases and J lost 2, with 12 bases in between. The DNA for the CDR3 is TGCGCCAGCAGCTTGGAGGGCGGGGGAGGCAATCAGCCCCAGCATTTT. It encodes CASSLEGGGGNQPQHF.

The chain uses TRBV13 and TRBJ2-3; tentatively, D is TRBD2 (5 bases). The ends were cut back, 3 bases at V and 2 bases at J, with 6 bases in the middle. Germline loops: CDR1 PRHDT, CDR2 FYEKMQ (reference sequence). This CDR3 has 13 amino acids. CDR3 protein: CASSLRVTDTQYF. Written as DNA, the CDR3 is TGTGCCAGCAGCTTGAGGGTCACAGATACGCAGTATTTT.

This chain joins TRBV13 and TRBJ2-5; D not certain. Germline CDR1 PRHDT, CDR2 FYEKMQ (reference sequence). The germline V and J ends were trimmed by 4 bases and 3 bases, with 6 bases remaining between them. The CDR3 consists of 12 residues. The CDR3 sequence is CASSSPEETQYF. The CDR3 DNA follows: TGTGCCAGCAGCTCCCCCGAAGAGACCCAGTACTTC.

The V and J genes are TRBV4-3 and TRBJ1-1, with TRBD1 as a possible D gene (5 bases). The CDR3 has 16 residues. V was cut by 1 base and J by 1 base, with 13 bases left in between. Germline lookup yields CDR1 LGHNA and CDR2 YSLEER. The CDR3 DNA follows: TGCGCCAGCAGCCAAGGCCCCGACAGCCGGAACACTGAAGCTTTCTTT. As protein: CASSQGPDSRNTEAFF.

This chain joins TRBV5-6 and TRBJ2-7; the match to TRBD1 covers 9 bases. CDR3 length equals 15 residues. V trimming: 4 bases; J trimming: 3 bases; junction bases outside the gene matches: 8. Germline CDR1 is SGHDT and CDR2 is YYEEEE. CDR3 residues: CASSPESTGGYEQYF. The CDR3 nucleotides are TGTGCCAGCAGCCCGGAGTCGACAGGGGGCTACGAGCAGTACTTC.

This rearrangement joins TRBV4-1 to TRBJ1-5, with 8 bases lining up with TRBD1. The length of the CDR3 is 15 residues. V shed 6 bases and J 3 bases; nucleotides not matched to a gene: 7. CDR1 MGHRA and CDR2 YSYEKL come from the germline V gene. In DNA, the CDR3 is TGCGCCAGCAGACAGATGACAGGGGACAATCAGCCCCAGCATTTT. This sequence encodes CASRQMTGDNQPQHF.

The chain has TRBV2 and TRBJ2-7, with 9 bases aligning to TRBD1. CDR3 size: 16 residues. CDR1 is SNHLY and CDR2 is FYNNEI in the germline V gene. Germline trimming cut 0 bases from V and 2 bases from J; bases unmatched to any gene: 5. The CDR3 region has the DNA TGTGCCAGCAGTGAAGCGACAGGGGGAAAGGCCTACGAGCAGTACTTC. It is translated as CASSEATGGKAYEQYF.

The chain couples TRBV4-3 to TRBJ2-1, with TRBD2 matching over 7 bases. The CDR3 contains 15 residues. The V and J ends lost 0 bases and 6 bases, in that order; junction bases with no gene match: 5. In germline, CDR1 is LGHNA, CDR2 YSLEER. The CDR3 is CASSQDGLVSNEQFF. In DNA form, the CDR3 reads TGCGCCAGCAGCCAAGATGGACTAGTGAGCAATGAGCAGTTCTTC.

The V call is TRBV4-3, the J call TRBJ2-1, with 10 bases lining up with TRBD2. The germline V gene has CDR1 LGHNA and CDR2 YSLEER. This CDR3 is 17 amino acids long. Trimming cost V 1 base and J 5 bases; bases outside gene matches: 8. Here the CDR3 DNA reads TGCGCCAGCAGCCAAGCGACCGGGACTAGCGCCGACAATGAGCAGTTCTTC. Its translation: CASSQATGTSADNEQFF.

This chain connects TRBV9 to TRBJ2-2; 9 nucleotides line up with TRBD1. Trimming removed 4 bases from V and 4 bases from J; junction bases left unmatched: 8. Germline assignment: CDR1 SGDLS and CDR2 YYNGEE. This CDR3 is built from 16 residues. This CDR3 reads CASSLRRTGATGELFF. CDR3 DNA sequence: TGTGCCAGCAGCCTCAGGCGGACAGGGGCCACCGGGGAGCTGTTTTTT.

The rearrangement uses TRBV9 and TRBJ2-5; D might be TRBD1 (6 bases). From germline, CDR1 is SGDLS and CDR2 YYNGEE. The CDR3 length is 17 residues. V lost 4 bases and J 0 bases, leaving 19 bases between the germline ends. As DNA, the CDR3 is TGTGCCAGCAGCCCATCCCGGGACATTTCGTACCAAGAGACCCAGTACTTC. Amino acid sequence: CASSPSRDISYQETQYF.

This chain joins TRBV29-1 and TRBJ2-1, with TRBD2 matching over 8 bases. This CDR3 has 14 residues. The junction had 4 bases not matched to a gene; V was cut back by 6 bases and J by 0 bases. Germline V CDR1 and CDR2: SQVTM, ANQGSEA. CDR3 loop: CSVVTSGSYNEQFF. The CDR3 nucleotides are TGCAGCGTAGTAACTAGCGGCTCCTACAATGAGCAGTTCTTC.

The CDR3 region is CATSRTGALNTEAFF. The CDR3 DNA sequence: TGTGCCACCAGTAGGACAGGGGCTCTGAACACTGAAGCTTTCTTT. The rearrangement links TRBV15 to TRBJ1-1; 9 nucleotides line up with TRBD1. V was clipped by 6 bases and J by 0 bases; unmatched bases: 5. CDR3 length: 15 residues. CDR1 is LNHNV, CDR2 YYDKDF, per germline (reference sequence).

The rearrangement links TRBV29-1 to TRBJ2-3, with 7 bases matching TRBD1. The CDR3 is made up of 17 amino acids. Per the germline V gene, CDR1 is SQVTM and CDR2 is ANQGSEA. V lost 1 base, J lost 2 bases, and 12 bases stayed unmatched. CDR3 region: CSVEAVVGQTYTDTQYF. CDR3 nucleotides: TGCAGCGTTGAAGCAGTAGTGGGACAGACCTACACAGATACGCAGTATTTT.

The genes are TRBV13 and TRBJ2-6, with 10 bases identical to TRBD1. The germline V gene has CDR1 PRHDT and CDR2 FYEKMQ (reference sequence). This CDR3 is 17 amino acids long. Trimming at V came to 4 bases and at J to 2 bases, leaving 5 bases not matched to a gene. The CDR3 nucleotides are TGTGCCAGCAGCTCCGGGACAGGGGTGACTGGGGCCAACGTCCTGACTTTC. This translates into CASSSGTGVTGANVLTF. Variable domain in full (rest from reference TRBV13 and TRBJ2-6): AAGVIQSPRHLIKEKRETATLKCYPIPRHDTVYWYQQGPGQDPQFLISFYEKMQSDKGSIPDRFSAQQFSDYHSELNMSSLELGDSALYFCASSSGTGVTGANVLTFGAGSRLTVL.

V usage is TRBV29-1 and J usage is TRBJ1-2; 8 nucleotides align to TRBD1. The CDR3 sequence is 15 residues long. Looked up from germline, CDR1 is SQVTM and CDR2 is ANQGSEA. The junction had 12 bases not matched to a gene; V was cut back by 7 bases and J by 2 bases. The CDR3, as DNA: TGCAGCGCTCGAAGGAAGACAGGGGAAAACTATGGCTACACCTTC. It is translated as CSARRKTGENYGYTF.

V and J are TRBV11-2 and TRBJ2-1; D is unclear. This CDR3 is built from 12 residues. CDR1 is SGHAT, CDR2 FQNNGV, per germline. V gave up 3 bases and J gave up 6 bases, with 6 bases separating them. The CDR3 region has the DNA TGTGCCAGCAGCTTCCAGGCCAATGAGCAGTTCTTC. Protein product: CASSFQANEQFF.